The present T cell receptor (beta chain) was sequenced within a study of blood T cell repertoires in COVID-19. How the authors handled the data: Amplified reference gene primers provided the basis for estimating nucleated cell counts. Method: immunoSEQ multiplex PCR; TCRdb's copy keeps in-frame clones and lacks some. V and J calls and clone size are as listed in that table; D and trimming were resolved from the DNA. The sample carries hundreds of thousands of clones, approximately 90% recorded once. The source of this sequence is a woman aged 40 to 50 who had recovered from COVID-19. Specimen: peripheral blood.

Here the CDR3 reads CASSPPSGLRRFF. In DNA form, the CDR3 reads TGTGCCAGTAGTCCCCCCTCGGGACTACGGAGGTTTTTT. The J gene is TRBJ2-2, the V gene TRBV19, with 7 bases lining up with TRBD2. V lost 5 bases to trimming and J lost 16 bases; unmatched junction nucleotides: 13. CDR1 and CDR2 from the germline V gene are LNHDA and SQIVND (reference sequence). CDR3 length: 13 amino acids.